The next 24 T cell receptor beta chains were all read from a single sample in a study of blood T cells in healthy people across ages. Primers used in a second PCR of roughly 6 to 12 cycles were a sample-barcoded 5' primer and a J-beta primer mix. TCRdb independently ran MiXCR on the 5' RACE reads; one entry per CDR3 protein. The data hold 1,500,000 or so distinct CDR3 sequences, with 59% observed a single time. The sequenced sample consisted of blood. The receptors stem from a man younger than 35 in good health.

This clonotype was seen a handful of times. The gene calls are TRBV29-1 and TRBJ1-2, with a tentative D call TRBD1 (6 bases). The V end was cut by 6 bases, the J end by 2 bases, with 16 bases between. CDR1 and CDR2 from the germline V gene are SQVTM and ANQGSEA. The CDR3 loop spans 14 amino acids. The DNA for the CDR3 is TGCAGCGTCAGACCGGCAGGGGAGAACTATGGCTACACCTTC. This gives the protein CSVRPAGENYGYTF.

The J gene is TRBJ2-5, the V gene TRBV7-9; D gene unclear. The J call may be incorrect, as the DNA end agrees better with TRBJ2-7. The germline CDR1 and CDR2 sequences are SEHNR and FQNEAQ (reference sequence). The CDR3 length is 12 residues. The CDR3, as DNA: TGTGCCACCGGGCCGCAGTCCTACGAGCAGTACTTC. This encodes CATGPQSYEQYF.

The rearrangement uses TRBV7-9 and TRBJ2-2; tentatively, D is TRBD1 or TRBD2 (5 bases each). Trimming left V 5 bases short and J 0 bases short, with 22 bases between. The CDR3 has 19 amino acids. Germline assignment: CDR1 SEHNR and CDR2 FQNEAQ (reference sequence). The CDR3 sequence: CASSRRWGDSAANTGELFF. CDR3 DNA sequence: TGTGCCAGCAGCCGTCGGTGGGGCGATAGCGCCGCGAACACCGGGGAGCTGTTTTTT. The full variable domain, in which reference TRBV7-9 and TRBJ2-2 provide the parts outside the CDR3, is DTGVSQNPRHKITKRGQNVTFRCDPISEHNRLYWYRQTLGQGPEFLTYFQNEAQLEKSRLLSDRFSAERPKGSFSTLEIQRTEQGDSAMYLCASSRRWGDSAANTGELFFGEGSRLTVL.

This clonotype was seen a handful of times. The chain combines TRBV4-3 with TRBJ2-5, with D unresolved. The CDR3 runs 15 residues. Trimming removed 0 bases from V and 5 bases from J, with 13 bases in between. In germline, CDR1 is LGHNA, CDR2 YSLEER. CDR3 sequence reads: CASSQDWGLEETQYF. The CDR3 DNA sequence: TGCGCCAGCAGCCAAGATTGGGGTCTAGAGGAGACCCAGTACTTC.

The genes are TRBV6-1 and TRBJ1-1; D may be TRBD1 (5 bases). Germline-derived CDR1 and CDR2 are MNHNS and SASEGT. The CDR3 length is 13 residues. The V gene lost 7 bases and the J gene lost 4 bases, with 13 bases spanning the gap. The CDR3 DNA reads as TGTGCCAGCACCTGGGCGGGGGGCACTGAAGCTTTCTTT. It translates to CASTWAGGTEAFF.

V usage is TRBV4-1 and J usage is TRBJ1-5; 7 bases match TRBD1. The V gene's germline CDR1 is MGHRA and CDR2 YSYEKL. The CDR3 length is 14 residues. With V trimmed by 4 bases and J by 6 bases, 6 bases remained unmatched. CDR3 protein: CASSPANRGQPQHF. In DNA, the CDR3 is TGCGCCAGCAGCCCCGCGAACAGGGGTCAGCCCCAGCATTTT.

The chain has TRBV20-1 and TRBJ1-1, with 10 bases lining up with TRBD1. The CDR3 sequence is 12 residues long. Trimming at V came to 6 bases and at J to 10 bases, leaving 8 bases not matched to a gene. The germline CDR1 and CDR2 sequences are DFQATT and SNEGSKA (reference sequence). The CDR3 DNA follows: TGCAGTGCGGATGACAGGGGGCGCGGAGCTTTCTTT. This gives the protein CSADDRGRGAFF.

This chain links TRBV6-2 or TRBV6-3 with TRBJ1-6; D is uncertain. Germline V gene sequence: CDR1 MNHEY, CDR2 SVGEGT. The CDR3 totals 16 residues. Trimming cost V 5 bases and J 8 bases, with 19 bases left between them. The CDR3 DNA follows: TGTGCCAGCAGTCGGGCCAATATTATCGGGTATTCACCCCTCCACTTT. Its translation is CASSRANIIGYSPLHF.

This clonotype was counted a few times. The chain has TRBV20-1 and TRBJ2-1, with 7 bases matching TRBD1. With V trimmed by 6 bases and J by 6 bases, 5 bases remained unmatched. Germline V gene sequence: CDR1 DFQATT, CDR2 SNEGSKA (reference sequence). The CDR3 sequence is 12 residues long. The CDR3 sequence: CSATDRINEQFF. The CDR3 DNA is TGCAGTGCAACGGACAGGATCAATGAGCAGTTCTTC.

The chain has TRBV7-2 and TRBJ1-1, with a tentative D call TRBD1 (5 bases). The CDR3 covers 14 residues. V dropped 4 bases and J dropped 1 base, with 10 bases sitting between them. The V gene's germline CDR1 is SGHTA and CDR2 FQGNSA. The chain's CDR3 is CASSSGHTNTEAFF. CDR3 in DNA: TGTGCCAGCAGCTCTGGACATACGAACACTGAAGCTTTCTTT.

There are a few counts of this clonotype. The chain employs TRBV7-2 and TRBJ2-4, with D perhaps matching TRBD1 or TRBD2 (5 bases each). The CDR3 length is 14 residues. Trimming took off 1 base at V and 7 bases at J, with 11 bases between the two ends. Looked up from germline, CDR1 is SGHTA and CDR2 is FQGNSA. This chain's CDR3 is CASSLGPGPNIQYF. The CDR3 DNA sequence: TGTGCCAGCAGCTTAGGCCCGGGACCGAACATTCAGTACTTC.

The chain uses TRBV7-9 and TRBJ2-7, with D uncertain. CDR1 is SEHNR, CDR2 FQNEAQ, per germline (reference sequence). Trimming stripped 5 bases from V and 4 bases from J, with 15 bases between. CDR3 length equals 14 residues. CDR3: CASSPVSSWYEQYF. CDR3 coding DNA: TGTGCCAGCAGCCCCGTTAGCTCGTGGTACGAGCAGTACTTC.

This clonotype has only one observation. The V gene is TRBV2, the J gene TRBJ1-5; the D is unclear. This CDR3 has 12 residues. V dropped 11 bases and J dropped 7 bases, with 15 bases sitting between them. Germline V CDR1 and CDR2: SNHLY, FYNNEI. The CDR3 here is CAVKDGGQPQHF. The CDR3 coding sequence is TGTGCCGTAAAGGATGGTGGGCAGCCCCAGCATTTT.

This clonotype occurred once. The rearrangement links TRBV10-1 to TRBJ2-3, with TRBD2 matching 10 bases. This CDR3 contains 14 residues. With V trimmed by 10 bases and J by 2 bases, 6 bases remained unmatched. Germline V gene lookup returns CDR1 WNHNN and CDR2 SYGVQD (reference sequence). The CDR3 nucleotides are TGCGCCACCCAAGCGGGGGGGACCACAGATACGCAGTATTTT. Protein product: CATQAGGTTDTQYF.

The CDR3 DNA is TGTGCCAGCAGCCCCGCACTAGCGGGCACAGATACGCAGTATTTT. Its translation is CASSPALAGTDTQYF. The genes are TRBV27 and TRBJ2-3, with 8 bases matching TRBD2. The CDR3 is 15 residues long. V trimming: 6 bases; J trimming: 1 base; junction bases outside the gene matches: 6. Germline assignment: CDR1 MNHEY and CDR2 SMNVEV (reference sequence).

This chain connects TRBV12-3 or TRBV12-4 to TRBJ1-5; TRBD1 aligns across 9 bases. With V trimmed by 8 bases and J by 9 bases, 14 bases remained unmatched. The CDR3 is made up of 15 amino acids. CDR3 amino acids: CASGSQGAPGPPQHF. CDR3 nucleotide sequence: TGTGCCAGCGGATCACAGGGGGCACCCGGGCCGCCCCAGCATTTT.

The V call is TRBV7-9, the J call TRBJ1-2, with D maybe TRBD1 (5 bases). Looked up from germline, CDR1 is SEHNR and CDR2 is FQNEAQ (reference sequence). V was pared by 3 bases and J by 3 bases, with 14 bases between. This CDR3 comprises 15 residues. The DNA for the CDR3 is TGTGCCAGCAGCTTTCCCGGACACCAAGACTATGGCTACACCTTC. Protein sequence: CASSFPGHQDYGYTF.

The chain uses TRBV6-2 or TRBV6-3 and TRBJ2-1; D could derive from TRBD1 or TRBD2 (5 bases each). Trimming shortened V by 4 bases and J by 6 bases, and 13 bases separated the two germline ends. In germline, CDR1 is MNHEY, CDR2 SVGEGT. The CDR3 loop spans 14 amino acids. This CDR3 reads CASSWDRVTNEQFF. The CDR3 nucleotides are TGTGCCAGCAGTTGGGACCGAGTTACCAATGAGCAGTTCTTC.

CDR3 protein: CASSEAGNIYGYTF. The CDR3 DNA follows: TGTGCCAGCAGTGAAGCTGGGAATATCTATGGCTACACCTTC. The chain employs TRBV2 and TRBJ1-2; no firm D call. Germline V gene data show CDR1 as SNHLY and CDR2 as FYNNEI. The V and J ends lost 0 bases and 4 bases respectively, with 9 bases between them. The CDR3 is 14 residues long.

The CDR3 is CASSLGYRAYQPQHF. CDR3 DNA: TGCGCCAGCAGCCTAGGATACAGGGCCTATCAGCCCCAGCATTTT. V gene TRBV4-1 combines with J gene TRBJ1-5, with D possibly TRBD1 on 6 matching bases. The CDR3 loop spans 15 amino acids. CDR1 and CDR2 (germline): MGHRA, YSYEKL. Trimming took off 4 bases at V and 5 bases at J, with 15 bases between the two ends.

V usage is TRBV11-2 and J usage is TRBJ2-5; possible D gene TRBD2, 6 bases. The J call may be incorrect, as the DNA end agrees better with TRBJ2-7. CDR3 size: 13 residues. Germline V gene data show CDR1 as SGHAT and CDR2 as FQNNGV. This CDR3 is CASSLTSLGEQYF. The CDR3 coding sequence is TGTGCCAGCAGCCTTACTAGCTTGGGCGAGCAGTACTTC.

The chain combines TRBV20-1 with TRBJ2-5, with no clear D. In germline, CDR1 is DFQATT, CDR2 SNEGSKA (reference sequence). With 3 bases removed from V and 4 bases from J, the gap between germline ends came to 12 bases. The CDR3 is 13 residues long. The CDR3 DNA sequence: TGCAGTGCTAGTAATCCTCCGGGAGAGACCCAGTACTTC. Translating gives CSASNPPGETQYF.

This chain uses TRBV20-1 with TRBJ2-7; 7 bases are shared with TRBD1. CDR1 DFQATT and CDR2 SNEGSKA come from the germline V gene (reference sequence). V gave up 3 bases and J gave up 3 bases; unmatched junction bases: 8. This CDR3 spans 14 amino acids. The CDR3: CSASSPRDSYEQYF. The CDR3 DNA is TGCAGTGCTAGCTCTCCCAGGGACAGCTACGAGCAGTACTTC.

This clonotype was seen more than once but under ten times. V gene TRBV12-3 or TRBV12-4 combines with J gene TRBJ2-4; unclear D gene. This CDR3 is built from 14 residues. V lost 1 base, J lost 7 bases, and 11 bases lay in between. The CDR3 region is CASSLGQAVNIQYF. The CDR3 DNA sequence: TGTGCCAGCAGTTTAGGGCAGGCGGTTAACATTCAGTACTTC.